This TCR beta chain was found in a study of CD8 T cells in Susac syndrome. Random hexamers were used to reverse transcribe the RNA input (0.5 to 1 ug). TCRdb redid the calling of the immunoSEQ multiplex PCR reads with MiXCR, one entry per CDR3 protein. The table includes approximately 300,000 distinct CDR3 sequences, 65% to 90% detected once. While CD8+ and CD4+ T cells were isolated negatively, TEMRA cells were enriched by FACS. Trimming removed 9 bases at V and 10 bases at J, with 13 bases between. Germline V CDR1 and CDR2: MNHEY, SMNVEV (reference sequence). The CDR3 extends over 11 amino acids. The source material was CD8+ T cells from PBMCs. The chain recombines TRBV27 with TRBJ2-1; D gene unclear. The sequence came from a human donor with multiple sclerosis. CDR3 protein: CASLTGPEQFF. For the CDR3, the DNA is TGTGCCAGTCTAACGGGTCCCGAGCAGTTCTTC.